Below, 17 T cell receptor beta chains from the same sample are listed, as sequenced in a study of PD-1 blockade in classical Hodgkin lymphoma. Every one of the patients relapsed after autologous stem cell transplantation (brentuximab vedotin exposure was variable). Some clones are missing from TCRdb's copy, which holds only in-frame ones; the method was immunoSEQ multiplex PCR. This table has some 150,000 clones, approximately 72% appearing once. This specimen consisted of peripheral blood mononuclear cells (PBMCs), obtained before the second cycle of nivolumab. Receptors were obtained from a human donor with classical Hodgkin lymphoma.

The chain couples TRBV7-3 to TRBJ2-2, with a possible D match to TRBD1 (5 bases). The CDR3 runs to 16 residues. Per germline, CDR1 SGHTA and CDR2 FQGTGA. The V gene lost 5 bases and the J gene lost 3 bases, with 16 bases spanning the gap. The CDR3 is CASSPKPRAYTGELFF. DNA of the CDR3: TGTGCCAGCAGCCCGAAGCCCAGGGCCTACACCGGGGAGCTGTTTTTT.

The CDR3, as DNA: TGTGCCAGCCGGACTAGCGGGGGCGGGGAGCTGTTTTTT. Translating gives CASRTSGGGELFF. The chain has TRBV2 and TRBJ2-2, with 13 bases identical to TRBD2. J gave up 7 bases and V 8 bases, and 1 base lay outside the gene matches. The V gene's germline CDR1 is SNHLY and CDR2 FYNNEI. The CDR3 loop spans 13 amino acids.

The rearrangement uses TRBV7-3 and TRBJ2-2; no clear D. Trimming shortened V by 2 bases and J by 6 bases, and 4 bases separated the two germline ends. CDR3 size: 12 residues. Germline V gene data show CDR1 as SGHTA and CDR2 as FQGTGA. The CDR3 loop is CASSLLAGELFF. The DNA of the CDR3 is TGTGCCAGCAGCTTACTGGCCGGGGAGCTGTTTTTT.

V usage is TRBV30 and J usage is TRBJ2-1, with D unclear. This CDR3 is built from 14 residues. The V gene's germline CDR1 is GTSNPN and CDR2 SVGIG (reference sequence). Trimming pared 2 bases from V and 6 bases from J, leaving 14 bases between. The CDR3 spells CAWSFTRVVNEQFF. The CDR3 nucleotides are TGTGCCTGGAGTTTTACTCGGGTCGTCAATGAGCAGTTCTTC.

The chain combines TRBV7-9 with TRBJ1-2; weak D call: TRBD1 (5 bases). V lost 4 bases and J lost 4, with 10 bases in between. CDR1 and CDR2 from the germline V gene are SEHNR and FQNEAQ (reference sequence). This CDR3 spans 13 amino acids. The CDR3 loop reads CASSYSGGYGYTF. CDR3 nucleotides: TGTGCCAGCAGCTACTCTGGGGGCTATGGCTACACCTTC.

This clone was recorded many times. In nucleotides, the CDR3 is TGTGCCAGCAGCTTAGTAGGACCGACAGGGTGGTCATCCTATGGCTACACCTTC. The encoded protein is CASSLVGPTGWSSYGYTF. The genes are TRBV7-9 and TRBJ1-2; 7 positions match TRBD1. The CDR3 is made up of 18 amino acids. In germline, CDR1 is SEHNR, CDR2 FQNEAQ (reference sequence). J gave up 4 bases and V 1 base, and 15 bases lay outside the gene matches.

The chain uses TRBV21-1 and TRBJ2-5; the table assigns TRBD1, which was not confirmed against the DNA. TRBV21-1 is flagged as a pseudogene. The CDR3 is 16 amino acids. This CDR3 reads CASNPRTGGCQETQYF. In nucleotides, the CDR3 is TGTGCCAGCAACCCACGGACAGGGGGTTGCCAAGAGACCCAGTACTTC.

The CDR3 here is CASSLDDKREGLSYNEQFF. The CDR3 DNA follows: TGTGCCAGCAGCTTAGATGATAAGCGGGAGGGCCTCTCCTACAATGAGCAGTTCTTC. The chain employs TRBV11-2 and TRBJ2-1; 10 bases align to TRBD2. The germline V gene encodes CDR1 SGHAT and CDR2 FQNNGV. With V trimmed by 0 bases and J by 0 bases, 8 bases remained unmatched. This CDR3 is built from 19 residues.

The chain employs TRBV6-6 and TRBJ1-2; TRBD1 matches at 8 bases. The length of the CDR3 is 14 residues. With V trimmed by 3 bases and J by 6 bases, 6 bases remained unmatched. Germline V gene sequence: CDR1 MNHNY, CDR2 SVGAGI (reference sequence). The DNA for the CDR3 is TGTGCCAGCAGTTATTCCGGGACAGGCAATGGCTACACCTTC. Its translation is CASSYSGTGNGYTF.

The V gene is TRBV15, the J gene TRBJ1-1, with D unresolved. Germline CDR1 LNHNV, CDR2 YYDKDF (reference sequence). This CDR3 contains 12 residues. V lost 1 base and J 6 bases, leaving 6 bases between the germline ends. CDR3 region: CATSRGGAEAFF. CDR3 DNA: TGTGCCACCAGCAGAGGCGGGGCTGAAGCTTTCTTT.

The count of this clone is one. The chain recombines TRBV29-1 with TRBJ1-2; D remains unclear. Between the trimmed V and J ends, which lost 0 bases and 4 bases, there was a span of 12 bases. This CDR3 is built from 14 residues. Germline CDR1 SQVTM, CDR2 ANQGSEA. The CDR3 DNA sequence: TGCAGCGTTGAAGATCCCGACGCTGGCTATGGCTACACCTTC. Protein product: CSVEDPDAGYGYTF.

The sample holds a few counts of this clone. This chain uses TRBV10-3 with TRBJ2-7; possibly TRBD2 for D (5 bases). CDR3 length: 14 residues. V lost 1 base and J lost 7, with 14 bases in between. CDR1 is ENHRY, CDR2 SYGVKD, per germline. The CDR3 sequence: CAISEYPPPGEQYF. The CDR3 nucleotides are TGTGCCATCAGTGAGTATCCGCCTCCGGGGGAGCAGTACTTC.

The chain combines TRBV5-4 with TRBJ2-4; D call uncertain. CDR3 size: 14 residues. V was trimmed by 5 bases and J by 6 bases, leaving 15 bases between them. Germline V gives CDR1 SGHNT, CDR2 YYREEE (reference sequence). CDR3 DNA sequence: TGTGCCAGCAGGTCAGATCTCCCGGGAAACATTCAGTACTTC. Protein product: CASRSDLPGNIQYF.

The chain has TRBV7-9 and TRBJ1-3, with D maybe TRBD1 (6 bases). There are 13 residues in the CDR3. Looked up from germline, CDR1 is SEHNR and CDR2 is FQNEAQ (reference sequence). V was shortened by 10 bases and J by 1 base, with 11 bases between the two germline ends. The CDR3 bases are TGTGCCAAGGACAGTTCGTCTGGAAACACCATATATTTT. Translation gives CAKDSSSGNTIYF. The whole variable domain, remainder taken from reference TRBV7-9 and TRBJ1-3, is DTGVSQNPRHKITKRGQNVTFRCDPISEHNRLYWYRQTLGQGPEFLTYFQNEAQLEKSRLLSDRFSAERPKGSFSTLEIQRTEQGDSAMYLCAKDSSSGNTIYFGEGSWLTVV.

CDR3 coding DNA: TGTGCCAGCAGCCTCAGGGTCGACTCCTACAATGAGCAGTTCTTC. This translates into CASSLRVDSYNEQFF. This chain joins TRBV7-2 and TRBJ2-1, with D possibly TRBD1 on 5 matching bases. CDR1 is SGHTA, CDR2 FQGNSA, per germline. V was trimmed by 5 bases and J by 0 bases, leaving 11 bases between them. The CDR3 totals 15 residues.

This clone showed up just once. V usage is TRBV6-1 and J usage is TRBJ2-1, with 14 bases identical to TRBD2. The CDR3 runs to 18 residues. The germline V gene encodes CDR1 MNHNS and CDR2 SASEGT. The V segment lost 4 bases and the J segment 0 bases; nucleotides outside the gene matches: 5. As DNA, the CDR3 is TGTGCCAGCAGTGTTCGGACTAGCGGGGGGAGCTCCTACAATGAGCAGTTCTTC. Protein: CASSVRTSGGSSYNEQFF.

This sequence joins TRBV5-4 and TRBJ1-2; no clear D gene. The length of the CDR3 is 12 residues. The V end was cut by 1 base, the J end by 4 bases, with 5 bases between. Germline CDR1 is SGHNT and CDR2 is YYREEE (reference sequence). The CDR3 DNA sequence: TGTGCCAGCAGCTTGCCACTCTATGGCTACACCTTC. Protein product: CASSLPLYGYTF.